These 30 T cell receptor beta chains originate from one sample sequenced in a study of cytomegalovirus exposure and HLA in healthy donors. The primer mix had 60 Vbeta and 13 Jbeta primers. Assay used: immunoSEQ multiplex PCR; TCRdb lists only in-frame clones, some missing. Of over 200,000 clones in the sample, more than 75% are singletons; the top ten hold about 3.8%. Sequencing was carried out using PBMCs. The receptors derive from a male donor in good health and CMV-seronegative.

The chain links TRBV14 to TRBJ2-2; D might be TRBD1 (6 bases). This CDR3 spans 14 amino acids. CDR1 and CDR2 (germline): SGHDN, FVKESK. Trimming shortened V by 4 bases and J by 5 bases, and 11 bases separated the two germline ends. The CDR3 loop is CASSLGGRTGELFF. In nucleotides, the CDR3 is TGTGCCAGCAGCCTAGGGGGTAGGACCGGGGAGCTGTTTTTT. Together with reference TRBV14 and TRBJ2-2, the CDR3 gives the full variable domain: EAGVTQFPSHSVIEKGQTVTLRCDPISGHDNLYWYRRVMGKEIKFLLHFVKESKQDESGMPNNRFLAERTGGTYSTLKVQPAELEDSGVYFCASSLGGRTGELFFGEGSRLTVL.

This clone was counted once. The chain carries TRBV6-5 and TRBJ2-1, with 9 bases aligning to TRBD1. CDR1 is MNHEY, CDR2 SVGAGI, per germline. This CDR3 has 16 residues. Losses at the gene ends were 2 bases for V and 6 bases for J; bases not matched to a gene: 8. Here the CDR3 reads CASSYKGQGIRNEQFF. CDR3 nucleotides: TGTGCCAGCAGTTACAAGGGACAGGGTATTCGCAATGAGCAGTTCTTC.

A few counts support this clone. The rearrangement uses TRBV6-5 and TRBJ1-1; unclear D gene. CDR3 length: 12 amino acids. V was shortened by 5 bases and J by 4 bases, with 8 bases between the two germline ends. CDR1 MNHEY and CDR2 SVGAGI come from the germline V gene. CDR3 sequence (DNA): TGTGCCAGCAGTCGATTCGGCACTGAAGCTTTCTTT. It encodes CASSRFGTEAFF.

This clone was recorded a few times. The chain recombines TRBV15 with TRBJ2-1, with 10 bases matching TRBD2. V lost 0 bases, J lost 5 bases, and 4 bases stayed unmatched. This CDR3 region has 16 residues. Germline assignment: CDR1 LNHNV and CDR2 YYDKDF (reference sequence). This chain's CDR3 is CATSRDRSGRDNEQFF. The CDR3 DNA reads TGTGCCACCAGCAGAGATCGGAGCGGGAGGGACAATGAGCAGTTCTTC.

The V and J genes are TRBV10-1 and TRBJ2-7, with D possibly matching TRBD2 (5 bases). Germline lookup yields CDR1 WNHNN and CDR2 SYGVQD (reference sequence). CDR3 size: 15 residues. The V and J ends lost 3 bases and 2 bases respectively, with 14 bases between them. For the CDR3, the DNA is TGCGCCAGCAGTGAAGCGGCAGGCGGCGCCTACGAGCAGTACTTC. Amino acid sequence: CASSEAAGGAYEQYF.

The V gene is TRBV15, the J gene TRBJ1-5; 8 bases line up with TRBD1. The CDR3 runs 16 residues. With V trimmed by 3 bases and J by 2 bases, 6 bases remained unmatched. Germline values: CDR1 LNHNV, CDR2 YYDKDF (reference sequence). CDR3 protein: CATSSGQGAGNQPQHF. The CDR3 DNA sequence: TGTGCCACCAGCAGTGGACAGGGAGCGGGCAATCAGCCCCAGCATTTT.

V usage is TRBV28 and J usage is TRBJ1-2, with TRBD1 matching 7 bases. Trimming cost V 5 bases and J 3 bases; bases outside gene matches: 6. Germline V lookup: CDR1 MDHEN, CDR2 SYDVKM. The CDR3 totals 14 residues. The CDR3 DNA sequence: TGTGCCAGCAGTCGCGACAGGGTAGACTATGGCTACACCTTC. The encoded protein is CASSRDRVDYGYTF.

This CDR3 is CASSPRTGNTGELFF. CDR3 bases: TGTGCCAGCAGCCCCCGGACAGGTAACACCGGGGAGCTGTTTTTT. The gene calls are TRBV5-6 and TRBJ2-2, with 7 bases lining up with TRBD1. Germline-derived CDR1 and CDR2 are SGHDT and YYEEEE. This CDR3 has 15 amino acids. J lost 2 bases, V lost 4 bases, and 5 bases had no gene match.

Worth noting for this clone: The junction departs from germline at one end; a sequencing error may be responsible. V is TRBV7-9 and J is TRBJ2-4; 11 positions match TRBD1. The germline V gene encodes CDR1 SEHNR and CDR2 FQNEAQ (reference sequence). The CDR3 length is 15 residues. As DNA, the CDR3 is TGTTCCAGCAGCCCGCAGGGACAGGGGGGAAACATTCAGTACTTC. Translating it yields CSSSPQGQGGNIQYF.

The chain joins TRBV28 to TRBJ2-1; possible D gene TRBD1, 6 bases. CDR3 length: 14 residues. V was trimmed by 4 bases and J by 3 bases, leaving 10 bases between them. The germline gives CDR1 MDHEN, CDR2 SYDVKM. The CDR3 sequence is CASSSQGYYNEQFF. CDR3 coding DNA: TGTGCCAGCAGTTCGCAGGGGTACTACAATGAGCAGTTCTTC. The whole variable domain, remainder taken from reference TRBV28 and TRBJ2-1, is DVKVTQSSRYLVKRTGEKVFLECVQDMDHENMFWYRQDPGLGLRLIYFSYDVKMKEKGDIPEGYSVSREKKERFSLILESASTNQTSMYLCASSSQGYYNEQFFGPGTRLTVL.

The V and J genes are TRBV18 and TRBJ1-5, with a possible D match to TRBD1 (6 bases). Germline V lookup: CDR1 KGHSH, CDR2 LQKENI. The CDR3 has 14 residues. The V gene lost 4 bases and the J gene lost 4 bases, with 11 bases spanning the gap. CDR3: CASSQIQGNQPQHF. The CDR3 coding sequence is TGTGCCAGCTCACAAATACAGGGAAATCAGCCCCAGCATTTT.

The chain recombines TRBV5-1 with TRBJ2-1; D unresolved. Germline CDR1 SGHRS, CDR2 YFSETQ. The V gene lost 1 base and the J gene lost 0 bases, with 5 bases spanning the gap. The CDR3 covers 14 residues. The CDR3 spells CASSLMASYNEQFF. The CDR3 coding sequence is TGCGCCAGCAGCTTGATGGCCTCCTACAATGAGCAGTTCTTC.

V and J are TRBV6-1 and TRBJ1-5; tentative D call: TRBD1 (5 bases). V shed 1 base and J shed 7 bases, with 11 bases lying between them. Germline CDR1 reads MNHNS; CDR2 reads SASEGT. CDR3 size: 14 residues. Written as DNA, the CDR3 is TGTGCCAGCAGTGAAGGCATGGGGGGGCAGCCCCAGCATTTT. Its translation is CASSEGMGGQPQHF.

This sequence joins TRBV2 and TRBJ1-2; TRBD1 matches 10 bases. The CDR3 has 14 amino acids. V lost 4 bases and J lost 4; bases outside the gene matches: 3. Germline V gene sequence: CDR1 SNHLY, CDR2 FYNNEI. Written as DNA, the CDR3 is TGTGCCAGCAGTGTGGACAGGGGGAGCTATGGCTACACCTTC. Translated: CASSVDRGSYGYTF.

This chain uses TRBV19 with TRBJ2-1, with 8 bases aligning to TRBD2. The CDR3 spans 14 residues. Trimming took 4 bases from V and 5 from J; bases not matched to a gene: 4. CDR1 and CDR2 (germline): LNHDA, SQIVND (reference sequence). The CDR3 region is CASSKLAAHNEQFF. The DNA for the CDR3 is TGTGCCAGTAGTAAACTAGCGGCTCACAATGAGCAGTTCTTC.

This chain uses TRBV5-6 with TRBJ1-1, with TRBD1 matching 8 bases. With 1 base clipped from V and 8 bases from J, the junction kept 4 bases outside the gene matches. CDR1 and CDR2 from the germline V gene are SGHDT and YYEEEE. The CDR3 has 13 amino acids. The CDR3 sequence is CASSLKDREEAFF. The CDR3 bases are TGTGCCAGCAGCTTGAAGGACAGGGAGGAAGCTTTCTTT.

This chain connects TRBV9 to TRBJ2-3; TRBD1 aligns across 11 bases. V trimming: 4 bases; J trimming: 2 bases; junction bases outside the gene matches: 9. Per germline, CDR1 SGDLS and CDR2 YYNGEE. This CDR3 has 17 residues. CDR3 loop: CASSSTRTGGLTDTQYF. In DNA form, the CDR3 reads TGTGCCAGCAGCTCCACAAGGACAGGGGGCCTCACAGATACGCAGTATTTT. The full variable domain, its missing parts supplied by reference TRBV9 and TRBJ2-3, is DSGVTQTPKHLITATGQRVTLRCSPRSGDLSVYWYQQSLDQGLQFLIQYYNGEERAKGNILERFSAQQFPDLHSELNLSSLELGDSALYFCASSSTRTGGLTDTQYFGPGTRLTVL.

The CDR3, as DNA: TGTGCCAGCAGTTTAAGTAGTAGCGGGAGCATCAACGAGCAGTACTTC. It specifies CASSLSSSGSINEQYF. J is TRBJ2-7 and V is TRBV27, with 9 bases that match TRBD2. Per germline, CDR1 MNHEY and CDR2 SMNVEV (reference sequence). CDR3 size: 16 residues. V dropped 2 bases and J dropped 5; count of bases not matched to a gene: 10.

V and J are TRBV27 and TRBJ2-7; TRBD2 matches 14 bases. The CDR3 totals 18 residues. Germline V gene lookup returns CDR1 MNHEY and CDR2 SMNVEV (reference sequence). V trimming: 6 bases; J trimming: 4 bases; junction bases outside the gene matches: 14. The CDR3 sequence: CASSRQGTSGSFAYEQYF. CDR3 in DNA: TGTGCCAGCAGCCGACAAGGGACTAGCGGGAGTTTCGCGTACGAGCAGTACTTC.

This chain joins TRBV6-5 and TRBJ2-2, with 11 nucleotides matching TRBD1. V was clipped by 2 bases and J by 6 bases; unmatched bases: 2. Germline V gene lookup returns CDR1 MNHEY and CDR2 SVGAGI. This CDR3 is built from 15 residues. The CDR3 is CASSYVGQGAGELFF. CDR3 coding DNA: TGTGCCAGCAGTTACGTGGGACAGGGGGCCGGGGAGCTGTTTTTT.

The CDR3 loop reads CSVSGLGGGTQYF. The CDR3 DNA is TGCAGCGTTTCGGGACTAGGGGGAGGGACCCAGTACTTC. The chain is built from TRBV29-1 and TRBJ2-5, with 8 bases lining up with TRBD2. CDR3 length equals 13 residues. After removal of 5 bases from V and 7 bases from J, the junction contained 9 bases not matched to a gene. Germline V gives CDR1 SQVTM, CDR2 ANQGSEA.

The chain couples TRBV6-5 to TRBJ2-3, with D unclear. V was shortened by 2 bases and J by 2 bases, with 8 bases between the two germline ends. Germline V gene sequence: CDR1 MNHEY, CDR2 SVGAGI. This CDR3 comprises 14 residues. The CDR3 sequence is CASSYGQNTDTQYF. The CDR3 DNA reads TGTGCCAGCAGTTACGGTCAGAACACAGATACGCAGTATTTT.

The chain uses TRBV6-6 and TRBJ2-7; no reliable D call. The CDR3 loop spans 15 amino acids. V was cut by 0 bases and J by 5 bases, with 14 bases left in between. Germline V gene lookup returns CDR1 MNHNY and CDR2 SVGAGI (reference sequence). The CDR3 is CASSYSSQLSNEQYF. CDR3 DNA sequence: TGTGCCAGCAGTTACTCGTCACAATTATCGAACGAGCAGTACTTC.

The CDR3 sequence is CASTGDGYGYTF. CDR3 coding DNA: TGTGCCAGCACAGGGGACGGCTATGGCTACACCTTC. This chain links TRBV27 with TRBJ1-2, with D possibly TRBD1 on 6 matching bases. The CDR3 spans 12 residues. Germline CDR1 MNHEY, CDR2 SMNVEV (reference sequence). The V and J ends lost 7 bases and 4 bases respectively, with 10 bases between them.

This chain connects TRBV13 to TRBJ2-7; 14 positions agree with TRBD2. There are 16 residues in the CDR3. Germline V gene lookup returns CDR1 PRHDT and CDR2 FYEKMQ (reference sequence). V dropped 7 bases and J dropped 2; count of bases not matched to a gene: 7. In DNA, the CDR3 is TGTGCCAGCACCTGGACTAGCGGGAGGCCAGCCTACGAGCAGTACTTC. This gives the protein CASTWTSGRPAYEQYF.

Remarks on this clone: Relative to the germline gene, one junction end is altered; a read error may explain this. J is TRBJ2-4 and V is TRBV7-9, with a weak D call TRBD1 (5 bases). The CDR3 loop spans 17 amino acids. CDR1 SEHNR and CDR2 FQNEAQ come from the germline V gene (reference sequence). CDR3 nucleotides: TGTGCCAGCAGTCCTGCCTTTGAGACACAGGCCAATAACATTCAGTACTTC. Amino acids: CASSPAFETQANNIQYF.

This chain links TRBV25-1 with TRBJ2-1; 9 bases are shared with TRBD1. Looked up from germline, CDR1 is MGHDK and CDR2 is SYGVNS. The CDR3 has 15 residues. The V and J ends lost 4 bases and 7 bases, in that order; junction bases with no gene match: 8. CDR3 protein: CASSAWTGERNEQFF. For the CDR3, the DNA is TGTGCCAGCAGTGCCTGGACAGGGGAGAGGAATGAGCAGTTCTTC.

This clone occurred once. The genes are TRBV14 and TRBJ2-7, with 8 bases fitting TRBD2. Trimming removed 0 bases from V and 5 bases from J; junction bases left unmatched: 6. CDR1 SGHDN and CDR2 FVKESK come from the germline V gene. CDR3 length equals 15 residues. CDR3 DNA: TGTGCCAGCAGCCAAGATCTCGGGAGGGCCAACGAGCAGTACTTC. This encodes CASSQDLGRANEQYF.

The CDR3 is CATRAQGATNEKLFF. As DNA, the CDR3 is TGTGCCACCCGGGCCCAGGGGGCTACCAATGAAAAACTGTTTTTT. The chain has TRBV15 and TRBJ1-4; 8 bases are shared with TRBD1. Losses at the gene ends were 8 bases for V and 5 bases for J; bases not matched to a gene: 10. Germline lookup yields CDR1 LNHNV and CDR2 YYDKDF (reference sequence). The CDR3 length is 15 residues.

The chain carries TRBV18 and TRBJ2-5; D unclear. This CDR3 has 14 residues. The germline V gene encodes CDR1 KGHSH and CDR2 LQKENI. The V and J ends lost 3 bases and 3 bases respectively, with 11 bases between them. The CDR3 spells CASSPVMGEETQYF. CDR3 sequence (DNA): TGTGCCAGCTCACCCGTTATGGGCGAAGAGACCCAGTACTTC.